This T cell receptor beta chain was profiled in a study of blood T cell repertoires in COVID-19 (dated by TCRdb to the early 2020s). For the study in its entirety: Samples covering the acute and convalescent phases of COVID-19 were provided by collaborators in the United States, Italy and Spain. The sample metadata nearly always contained a de-identified subject ID, COVID-19 status, age in years and sex. Subjects who had been exposed to COVID-19, were actively infected with it, or had recovered from it provided the deeply sampled blood TCRbeta repertoires that made up the dataset. A freely available public database, intended as a resource for researchers studying the immune response to SARS-CoV-2, is where the repertoires were released. Where HLA class I and class II types were available, the types were taken from metadata supplied by the sample provider, not from assay-based typing. The samples were drawn from the first 160 participants of the ongoing ImmuneRACE study and from under 1,500 subjects provided by 6 global collaborators. The material from the prospective study consisted of cDNA or gDNA derived from T cells, B-cell-depleted T cells, or PBMCs. Study-level results and caveats: The amount of clinical and demographic metadata varied by source and participant and was provided uncurated.

TCRbeta CDR3 regions were amplified from genomic DNA by means of the immunoSEQ Assay, a bias-controlled multiplex PCR. In the paper's pipeline: Within the assay, amplification of reference gene primers was used to estimate how many nucleated cells each sample contained. Sequence reads were collapsed and filtered to measure the absolute abundance of every unique TCRbeta CDR3 rearrangement. For each sample, productive Simpson clonality was calculated as the square root of Simpson's diversity index across productive rearrangements. Not all clones reach the TCRdb copy of this immuneACCESS table, which keeps in-frame sequences only. Checked studies attribute under half of the gap to unresolved V genes and leave the rest unexplained. Clonal size and the V and J genes are those of that table, whereas D and trimming came from the DNA. The sample yields about 200,000 clones; more than 75% were counted once. The top ten clones comprise around 5.7% of the sample.

About this clone: It has no known antigen specificity. Nothing much larger sits one base from this clone, and base qualities are not available.

Each collaborating institution followed its own protocols to collect whole blood in K2EDTA tubes. Collaborator samples were shipped for TCRbeta analysis as frozen whole blood, isolated PBMCs, or DNA extracted from either sample type. The source of this sequence is a man older than 75 with acute or convalescent COVID-19. Sequenced sample: peripheral blood.

The CDR3 corresponds to CASSSYRSPAGEQFF. The base sequence is TGTGCCAGCAGCTCTTACAGATCCCCGGCCGGTGAGCAGTTCTTC. This receptor chain uses TRBV7-8 and TRBJ2-1, with the identity of the D gene unclear. Relative to germline, V is 4 bases shorter and J is 9 bases shorter, with 19 bases between their ends. The CDR3 goes from the cysteine to the phenylalanine over 15 residues. Only CDR3 DNA is held: 45 bases, read in frame from base 1. From a lookup of the germline V gene, CDR1 and CDR2 are SGHVS and FQNEAQ.